This T cell receptor (beta chain) was identified during a study of glioma-infiltrating T cells after dendritic cell vaccination. Background on the study: Monocyte-derived dendritic cells, cultured seven days with IL-4 and GM-CSF, were pulsed with autologous tumor lysate.

PBMC were collected before vaccination, two weeks after the third vaccination, and at progression. The assay was immunoSEQ multiplex PCR, and TCRdb's table has in-frame clones only and misses some. The sample lists roughly 100,000 clones, roughly 80% occurring once. Concerning this clone: Its antigen is unidentified.

The study, taken as a whole, reports: TCR clonality showed no direct relationship with survival.

The sequence was obtained from a human donor with glioblastoma. The specimen was blood, collected before dendritic cell vaccination.

CDR3 region: CASSPPGPGISTDTQYF. The DNA for the CDR3 is TGTGCCAGCTCACCACCGGGTCCGGGGATTAGCACAGATACGCAGTATTTT. The V and J genes are TRBV18 and TRBJ2-3; D possibly corresponds to TRBD2 (5 bases). Per germline, CDR1 KGHSH and CDR2 LQKENI. The germline V and J ends were trimmed by 0 bases and 0 bases, with 13 bases remaining between them. The CDR3 extends over 17 amino acids.